Below, 15 T cell receptor beta chains from the same sample are listed, as sequenced in a study of radiotherapy plus CTLA-4 blockade in lung cancer. Assay used: immunoSEQ multiplex PCR; TCRdb lists only in-frame clones, some missing. Of 80,000 to 95,000 clones listed, under 85% were seen once; the top ten hold under 0.85%. Sequences were derived from peripheral blood, sampled from a patient treated with radiotherapy plus ipilimumab. The receptor source for this set is a human donor with non-small cell lung cancer who had stable disease on radiotherapy plus ipilimumab.

Comments on this clone: The sample carries other DNA sequences with the same CDR3. The rearrangement links TRBV6-1 to TRBJ2-5; D perhaps matches TRBD1 (5 bases). V was trimmed by 0 bases and J by 3 bases, leaving 8 bases between them. This CDR3 is built from 14 residues. The germline gives CDR1 MNHNS, CDR2 SASEGT. Here the CDR3 DNA reads TGTGCCAGCAGTGAAGCAGACAGAGAAGAGACCCAGTACTTC. Its translation: CASSEADREETQYF.

The J gene is TRBJ2-7, the V gene TRBV7-2; D gene unclear. Germline CDR1 SGHTA, CDR2 FQGNSA. The ends were cut back, 1 base at V and 0 bases at J, with 10 bases in the middle. This CDR3 comprises 15 residues. Written as DNA, the CDR3 is TGTGCCAGCAGCTTAGTTCTTGACGCCTCCTACGAGCAGTACTTC. Translation: CASSLVLDASYEQYF.

The genes are TRBV28 and TRBJ2-1; tentatively, D is TRBD1 (6 bases). This CDR3 spans 16 amino acids. Germline assignment: CDR1 MDHEN and CDR2 SYDVKM. V lost 4 bases, J lost 0 bases, and 13 bases lay in between. The CDR3 region is CASSSNRARSYNEQFF. CDR3 nucleotide sequence: TGTGCCAGCAGTTCCAACAGGGCTCGCTCCTACAATGAGCAGTTCTTC.

This chain joins TRBV9 and TRBJ2-5; 8 nucleotides line up with TRBD2. The CDR3 is made up of 12 amino acids. V was clipped by 2 bases and J by 10 bases; unmatched bases: 4. Per germline, CDR1 SGDLS and CDR2 YYNGEE. The DNA of the CDR3 is TGTGCCAGCAGCGTCCCGGGGGGGTACCAGTACTTC. This codes for CASSVPGGYQYF.

The chain combines TRBV28 with TRBJ2-3; 12 nucleotides line up with TRBD2. Trimming took 3 bases from V and 6 from J; bases not matched to a gene: 4. CDR3 length: 15 residues. Germline CDR1 MDHEN, CDR2 SYDVKM. CDR3 protein: CASSLLAGGQDTQYF. In DNA form, the CDR3 reads TGTGCCAGCAGTTTGCTAGCGGGAGGGCAGGATACGCAGTATTTT.

V and J are TRBV15 and TRBJ2-5; D is possibly TRBD1 (6 bases). Germline CDR1 reads LNHNV; CDR2 reads YYDKDF (reference sequence). V lost 3 bases to trimming and J lost 2 bases, with 10 bases between them. This CDR3 is built from 14 residues. In DNA form, the CDR3 reads TGTGCCACCAGCAGCGACAGGATTCAAGAGACCCAGTACTTC. Encoded protein: CATSSDRIQETQYF.

This rearrangement joins TRBV6-1 to TRBJ2-1; D not certain. Germline CDR1 reads MNHNS; CDR2 reads SASEGT. The germline V and J ends were trimmed by 0 bases and 9 bases, with 9 bases remaining between them. The CDR3 has 13 amino acids. The CDR3 protein is CASSEAPHSEQFF. The CDR3 coding sequence is TGTGCCAGCAGTGAAGCTCCCCACAGTGAGCAGTTCTTC.

The chain links TRBV10-1 to TRBJ2-5; perhaps TRBD1 as D (6 bases). Germline V CDR1 and CDR2: WNHNN, SYGVQD (reference sequence). The CDR3 spans 14 residues. Trimming took 3 bases from V and 5 from J, leaving 13 bases between them. Here the CDR3 reads CASSDYRVGETQYF. CDR3 bases: TGCGCCAGCAGTGATTACAGGGTCGGGGAGACCCAGTACTTC.

This clone was found once. This chain joins TRBV4-2 and TRBJ2-1; possibly TRBD2 for D (6 bases). Trimming cost V 0 bases and J 1 base, with 16 bases left between them. The CDR3 covers 18 residues. Looked up from germline, CDR1 is LGHNA and CDR2 is YNFKEQ. CDR3 sequence reads: CASSQDSEPSESYNEQFF. Here the CDR3 DNA reads TGTGCCAGCAGCCAAGATTCGGAGCCTAGCGAGTCCTACAATGAGCAGTTCTTC.

This clone was recorded a few times. The V call is TRBV7-9, the J call TRBJ2-7, with 11 bases fitting TRBD2. The CDR3 is made up of 15 amino acids. In germline, CDR1 is SEHNR, CDR2 FQNEAQ (reference sequence). Trimming took 1 base from V and 4 from J; bases not matched to a gene: 3. This CDR3 is CASSLEASGGYEQYF. DNA for the CDR3: TGTGCCAGCAGCTTAGAGGCTAGCGGGGGGTACGAGCAGTACTTC.

The chain joins TRBV18 to TRBJ1-5, with D maybe TRBD1 (6 bases). CDR3 size: 16 residues. CDR1 KGHSH and CDR2 LQKENI come from the germline V gene. V was cut by 0 bases and J by 1 base, with 10 bases left in between. As DNA, the CDR3 is TGTGCCAGCTCACCACCGTGGGGGCTGAGCAATCAGCCCCAGCATTTT. Amino acid sequence: CASSPPWGLSNQPQHF.

This chain joins TRBV2 and TRBJ2-2, with D tentatively TRBD2 (5 bases). The CDR3 loop spans 13 amino acids. From germline, CDR1 is SNHLY and CDR2 FYNNEI. V was pared by 6 bases and J by 6 bases, with 11 bases between. DNA for the CDR3: TGTGCCAGCAGGGACTTCGCGGCCGGGGAGCTGTTTTTT. Amino acids: CASRDFAAGELFF.

The genes are TRBV14 and TRBJ1-1, with D possibly being TRBD1 (5 bases). This CDR3 has 16 amino acids. Trimming removed 3 bases from V and 5 bases from J, with 19 bases in between. Per germline, CDR1 SGHDN and CDR2 FVKESK. Here the CDR3 reads CASSHPSRVGRTEAFF. The CDR3 DNA is TGTGCCAGCAGCCATCCCAGCAGGGTTGGAAGAACTGAAGCTTTCTTT.

The chain uses TRBV5-1 and TRBJ1-6; tentatively, D is TRBD1 (6 bases). The CDR3 sequence is 15 residues long. Germline V CDR1 and CDR2: SGHRS, YFSETQ. Trimming pared 3 bases from V and 5 bases from J, leaving 12 bases between. The CDR3: CASSSGASDNSPLHF. The DNA for the CDR3 is TGCGCCAGCAGCTCAGGGGCGTCGGATAATTCACCCCTCCACTTT.

The chain is built from TRBV18 and TRBJ1-5; possibly TRBD1 for D (5 bases). Between the trimmed V and J ends, which lost 5 bases and 4 bases, there was a span of 9 bases. The CDR3 has 13 residues. Germline loops: CDR1 KGHSH, CDR2 LQKENI. The DNA of the CDR3 is TGTGCCAGCTCAGGCAGGGAGAATCAGCCCCAGCATTTT. Translated, it gives CASSGRENQPQHF.